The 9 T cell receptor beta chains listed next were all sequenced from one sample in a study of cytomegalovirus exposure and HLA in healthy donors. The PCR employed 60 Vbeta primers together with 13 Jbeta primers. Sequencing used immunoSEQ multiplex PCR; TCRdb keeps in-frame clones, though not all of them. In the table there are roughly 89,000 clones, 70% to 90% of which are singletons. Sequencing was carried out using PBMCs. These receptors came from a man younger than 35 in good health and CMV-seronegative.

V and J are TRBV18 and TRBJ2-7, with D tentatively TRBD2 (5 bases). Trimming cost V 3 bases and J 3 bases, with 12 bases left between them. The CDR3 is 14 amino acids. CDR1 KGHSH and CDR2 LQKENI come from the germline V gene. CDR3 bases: TGTGCCAGCTCACCTGATGGACTCATCTACGAGCAGTACTTC. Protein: CASSPDGLIYEQYF.

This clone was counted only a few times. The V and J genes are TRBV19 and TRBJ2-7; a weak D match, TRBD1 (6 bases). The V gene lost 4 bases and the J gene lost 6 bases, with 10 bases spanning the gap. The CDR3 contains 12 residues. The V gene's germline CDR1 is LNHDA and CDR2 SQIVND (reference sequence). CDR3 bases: TGTGCCAGTAGTAGGGGGCCTCGCGAGCAGTACTTC. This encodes CASSRGPREQYF.

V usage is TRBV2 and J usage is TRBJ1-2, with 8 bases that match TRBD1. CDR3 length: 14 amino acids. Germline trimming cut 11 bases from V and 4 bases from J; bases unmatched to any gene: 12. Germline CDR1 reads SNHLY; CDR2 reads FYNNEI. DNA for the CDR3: TGTGCCCTCGATCTCGGGGGGACAGGCTATGGCTACACCTTC. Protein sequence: CALDLGGTGYGYTF.

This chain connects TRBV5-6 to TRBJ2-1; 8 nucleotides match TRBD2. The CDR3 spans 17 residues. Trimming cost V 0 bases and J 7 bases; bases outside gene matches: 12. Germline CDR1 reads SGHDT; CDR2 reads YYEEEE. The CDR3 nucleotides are TGTGCCAGCAGCTTGGCCAAAACGGGGGGGGCAGGAAATGAGCAGTTCTTC. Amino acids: CASSLAKTGGAGNEQFF.

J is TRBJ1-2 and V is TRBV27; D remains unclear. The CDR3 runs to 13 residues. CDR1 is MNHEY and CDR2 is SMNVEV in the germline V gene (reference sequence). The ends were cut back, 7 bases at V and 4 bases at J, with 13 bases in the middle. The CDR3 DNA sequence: TGTGCCAGCACCCCACGGGCGGGCTATGGCTACACCTTC. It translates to CASTPRAGYGYTF.

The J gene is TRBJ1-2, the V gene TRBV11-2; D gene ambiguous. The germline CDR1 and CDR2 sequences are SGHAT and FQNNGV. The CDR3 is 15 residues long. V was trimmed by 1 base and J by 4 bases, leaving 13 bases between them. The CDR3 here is CASSLGRPGSYGYTF. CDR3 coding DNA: TGTGCCAGCAGCTTAGGGAGGCCCGGGAGCTATGGCTACACCTTC. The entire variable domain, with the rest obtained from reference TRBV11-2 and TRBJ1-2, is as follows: EAGVAQSPRYKIIEKRQSVAFWCNPISGHATLYWYQQILGQGPKLLIQFQNNGVVDDSQLPKDRFSAERLKGVDSTLKIQPAKLEDSAVYLCASSLGRPGSYGYTFGSGTRLTVV.

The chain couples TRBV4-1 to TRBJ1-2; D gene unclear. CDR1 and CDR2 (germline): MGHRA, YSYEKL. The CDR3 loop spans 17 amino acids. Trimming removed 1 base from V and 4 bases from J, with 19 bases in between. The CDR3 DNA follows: TGCGCCAGCAGCCAAGGGTTCACCTCTCAGTCGTTCTATGGCTACACCTTC. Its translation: CASSQGFTSQSFYGYTF.

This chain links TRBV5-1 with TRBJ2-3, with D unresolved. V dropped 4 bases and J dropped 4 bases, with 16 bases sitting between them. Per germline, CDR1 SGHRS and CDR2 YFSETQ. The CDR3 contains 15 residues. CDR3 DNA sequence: TGCGCCAGCAGCGCTAAAGACCTAGGTCCAGATACGCAGTATTTT. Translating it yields CASSAKDLGPDTQYF. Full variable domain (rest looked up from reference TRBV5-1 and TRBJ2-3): KAGVTQTPRYLIKTRGQQVTLSCSPISGHRSVSWYQQTPGQGLQFLFEYFSETQRNKGNFPGRFSGRQFSNSRSEMNVSTLELGDSALYLCASSAKDLGPDTQYFGPGTRLTVL.

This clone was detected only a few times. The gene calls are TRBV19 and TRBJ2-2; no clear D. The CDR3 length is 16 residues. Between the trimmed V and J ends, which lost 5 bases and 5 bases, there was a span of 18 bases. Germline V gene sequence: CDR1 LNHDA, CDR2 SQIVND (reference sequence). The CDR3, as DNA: TGTGCCAGTAGTTCACCCTCCTCTATCCGGACCGGGGAGCTGTTTTTT. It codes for CASSSPSSIRTGELFF.